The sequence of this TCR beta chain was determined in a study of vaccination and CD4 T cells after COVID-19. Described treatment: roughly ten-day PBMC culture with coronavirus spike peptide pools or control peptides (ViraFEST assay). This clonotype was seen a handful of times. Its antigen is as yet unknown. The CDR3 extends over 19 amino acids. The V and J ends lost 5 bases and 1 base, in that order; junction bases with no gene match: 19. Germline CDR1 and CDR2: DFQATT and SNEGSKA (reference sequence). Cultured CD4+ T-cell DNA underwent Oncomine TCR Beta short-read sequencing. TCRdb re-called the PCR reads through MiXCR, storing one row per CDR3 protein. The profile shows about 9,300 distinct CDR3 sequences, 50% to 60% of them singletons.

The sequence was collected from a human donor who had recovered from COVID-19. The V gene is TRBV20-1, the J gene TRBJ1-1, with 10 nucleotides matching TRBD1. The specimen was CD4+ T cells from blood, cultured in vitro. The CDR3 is CSALRYGPGQGMENTEAFF. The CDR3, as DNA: TGCAGTGCTCTAAGGTATGGACCGGGACAGGGGATGGAGAACACTGAAGCTTTCTTT.